This T cell receptor beta chain was identified in a study of cytomegalovirus exposure and HLA in healthy donors. About this clone itself: Its target is unknown.

The CDR3 has 13 residues. Per the germline V gene, CDR1 is MNHEY and CDR2 is SMNVEV (reference sequence). J gave up 8 bases and V 5 bases, and 8 bases lay outside the gene matches. General observations from the study: The authors excluded some V segments, including TRBV6-2 and TRBV6-3, as indistinguishable.

In the PCR, 60 Vbeta and 13 Jbeta primers were used. Assay: immunoSEQ multiplex PCR; the TCRdb copy retains only in-frame clones and omits some. The sample has roughly 130,000 clones; 75% to 85% are singletons. The chain carries TRBV27 and TRBJ1-2, with 7 bases that match TRBD1. The TCR was taken from a male donor in good health and CMV-seronegative. Sequencing was performed on PBMCs. The chain's CDR3 is CASSPTGRGGYTF. DNA of the CDR3: TGTGCCAGCAGTCCGACAGGGAGAGGCGGCTACACCTTC.